This T cell receptor (beta chain) was identified during a study of shared clonotypes between healthy human individuals. The authors split each subset's genomic DNA evenly across several immunoSEQ plates. The protocol was immunoSEQ multiplex PCR, while the TCRdb copy is restricted to in-frame clones and leaves out a portion. The sample lists around 240,000 clones; approximately 70% were seen once. Every one of the donors was a Caucasian adult that lived in Nashville, Tennessee. Per the germline V gene, CDR1 is MNHEY and CDR2 is SMNVEV (reference sequence). The CDR3 spans 13 residues. V was pared by 8 bases and J by 3 bases, with 11 bases between. About this clone itself: Its antigen is undetermined.

Findings and caveats of the study: Clonotypes shared by all four donors outscored non-shared clonotypes in generation probability.

The chain is built from TRBV27 and TRBJ1-5; maybe TRBD1 (5 bases). Sequenced input: memory CD4+ T cells sorted from blood. Sample subset: CD45RA-negative fraction. This TCR was sampled from a young man in good health. CDR3 loop: CASGWDPNQPQHF. The CDR3 nucleotides are TGTGCCAGCGGGTGGGACCCCAATCAGCCCCAGCATTTT.